This T cell receptor (beta chain) came from a study of cytomegalovirus exposure and HLA in healthy donors. The CDR3 has 14 residues. The V end lost 2 bases, the J end lost 3 bases, and 9 bases lay between the germline ends. The germline gives CDR1 KGHSH, CDR2 LQKENI. Assay used: immunoSEQ multiplex PCR; TCRdb lists only in-frame clones, some missing. Of about 140,000 clones detected, approximately 94% appear once; the ten largest clones hold around 1.9%. The chain carries TRBV18 and TRBJ2-3; possible D gene TRBD1, 5 bases. The receptor comes from a man younger than 30 in good health and CMV-seropositive. Sequencing was carried out using PBMCs. CDR3 sequence (DNA): TGTGCCAGCTCACCAACCAGGGAAACAGATACGCAGTATTTT. Protein product: CASSPTRETDTQYF.